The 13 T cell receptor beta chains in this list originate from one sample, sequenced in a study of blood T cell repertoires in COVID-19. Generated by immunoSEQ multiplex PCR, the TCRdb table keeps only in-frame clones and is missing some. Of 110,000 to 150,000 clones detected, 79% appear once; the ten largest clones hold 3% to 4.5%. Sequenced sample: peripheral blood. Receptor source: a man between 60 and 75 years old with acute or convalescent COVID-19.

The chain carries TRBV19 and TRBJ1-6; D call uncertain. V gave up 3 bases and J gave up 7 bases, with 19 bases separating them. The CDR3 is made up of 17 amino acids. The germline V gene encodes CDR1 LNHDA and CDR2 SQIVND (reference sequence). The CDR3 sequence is CASSIRRGDGINSPLHF. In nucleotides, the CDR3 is TGTGCCAGTAGTATTCGCCGAGGAGACGGCATCAATTCACCCCTCCACTTT. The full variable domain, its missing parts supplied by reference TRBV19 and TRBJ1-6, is DGGITQSPKYLFRKEGQNVTLSCEQNLNHDAMYWYRQDPGQGLRLIYYSQIVNDFQKGDIAEGYSVSREKKESFPLTVTSAQKNPTAFYLCASSIRRGDGINSPLHFGNGTRLTVT.

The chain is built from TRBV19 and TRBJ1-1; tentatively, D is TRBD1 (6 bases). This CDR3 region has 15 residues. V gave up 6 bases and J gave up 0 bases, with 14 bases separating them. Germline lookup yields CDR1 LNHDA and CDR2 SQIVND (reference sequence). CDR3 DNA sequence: TGTGCCAGTAGACACCTGGGGGCAGTGAACACTGAAGCTTTCTTT. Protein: CASRHLGAVNTEAFF.

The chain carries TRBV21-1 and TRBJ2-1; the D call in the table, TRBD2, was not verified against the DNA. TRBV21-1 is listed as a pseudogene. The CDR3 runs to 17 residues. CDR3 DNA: TGTGCCAGCAAAAAAAGGAGCGGGAGGGCCGCGGGCAATGAGCAGTTCTTC. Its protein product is CASKKRSGRAAGNEQFF.

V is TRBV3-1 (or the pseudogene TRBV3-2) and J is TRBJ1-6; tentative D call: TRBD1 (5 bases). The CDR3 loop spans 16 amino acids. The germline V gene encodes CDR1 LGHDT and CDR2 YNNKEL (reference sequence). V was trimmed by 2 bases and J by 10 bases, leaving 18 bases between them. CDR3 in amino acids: CASSQRGLGGESPLHF. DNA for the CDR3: TGTGCCAGCAGCCAAAGGGGCTTGGGGGGGGAATCACCCCTCCACTTT.

CDR3 amino acids: CAISGDRVFQETQYF. The CDR3 DNA reads as TGTGCCATCAGCGGGGACAGAGTTTTTCAAGAGACCCAGTACTTC. The chain combines TRBV10-3 with TRBJ2-5; 7 bases are shared with TRBD1. Trimming cost V 6 bases and J 2 bases; bases outside gene matches: 9. Germline V CDR1 and CDR2: ENHRY, SYGVKD. The CDR3 runs 15 residues.

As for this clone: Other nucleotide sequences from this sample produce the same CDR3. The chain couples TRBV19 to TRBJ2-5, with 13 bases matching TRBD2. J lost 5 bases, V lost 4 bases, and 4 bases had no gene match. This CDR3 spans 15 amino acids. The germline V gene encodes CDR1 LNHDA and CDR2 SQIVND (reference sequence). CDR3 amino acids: CASSTGTSGTETQYF. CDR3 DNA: TGTGCCAGTAGTACAGGGACTAGCGGGACGGAGACCCAGTACTTC.

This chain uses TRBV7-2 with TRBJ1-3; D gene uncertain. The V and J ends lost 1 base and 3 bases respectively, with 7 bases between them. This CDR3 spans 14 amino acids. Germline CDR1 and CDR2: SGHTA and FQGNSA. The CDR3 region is CASSLGVLGNTIYF. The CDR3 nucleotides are TGTGCCAGCAGCTTAGGAGTCCTTGGAAACACCATATATTTT. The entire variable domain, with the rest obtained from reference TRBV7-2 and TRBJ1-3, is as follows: GAGVSQSPSNKVTEKGKDVELRCDPISGHTALYWYRQSLGQGLEFLIYFQGNSAPDKSGLPSDRFSAERTGGSVSTLTIQRTQQEDSAVYLCASSLGVLGNTIYFGEGSWLTVV.

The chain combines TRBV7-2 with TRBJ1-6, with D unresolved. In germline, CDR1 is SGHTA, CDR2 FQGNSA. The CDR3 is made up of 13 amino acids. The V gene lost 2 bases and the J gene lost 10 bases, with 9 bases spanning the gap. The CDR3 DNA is TGTGCCAGCAGCTTAACGGGGAGATCACCCCTCCACTTT. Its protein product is CASSLTGRSPLHF.

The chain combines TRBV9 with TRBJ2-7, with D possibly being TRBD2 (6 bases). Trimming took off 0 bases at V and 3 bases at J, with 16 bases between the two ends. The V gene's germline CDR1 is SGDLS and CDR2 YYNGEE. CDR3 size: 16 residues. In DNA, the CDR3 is TGTGCCAGCAGCGTAGACCCGGAGGGGTCGTTCTACGAGCAGTACTTC. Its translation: CASSVDPEGSFYEQYF.

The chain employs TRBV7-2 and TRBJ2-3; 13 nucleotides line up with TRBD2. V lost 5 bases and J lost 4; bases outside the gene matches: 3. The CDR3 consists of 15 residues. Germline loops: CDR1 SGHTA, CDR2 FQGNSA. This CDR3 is CASSRGLAGADTQYF. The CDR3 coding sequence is TGTGCCAGCAGCCGTGGACTAGCGGGAGCAGATACGCAGTATTTT.

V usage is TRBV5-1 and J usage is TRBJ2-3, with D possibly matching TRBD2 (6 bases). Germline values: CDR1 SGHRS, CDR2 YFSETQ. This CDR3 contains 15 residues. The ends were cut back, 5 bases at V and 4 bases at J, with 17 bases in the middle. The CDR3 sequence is CASSYGGGRADTQYF. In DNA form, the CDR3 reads TGCGCCAGCAGTTACGGGGGAGGTAGGGCAGATACGCAGTATTTT. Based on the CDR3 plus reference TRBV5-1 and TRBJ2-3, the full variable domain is KAGVTQTPRYLIKTRGQQVTLSCSPISGHRSVSWYQQTPGQGLQFLFEYFSETQRNKGNFPGRFSGRQFSNSRSEMNVSTLELGDSALYLCASSYGGGRADTQYFGPGTRLTVL.

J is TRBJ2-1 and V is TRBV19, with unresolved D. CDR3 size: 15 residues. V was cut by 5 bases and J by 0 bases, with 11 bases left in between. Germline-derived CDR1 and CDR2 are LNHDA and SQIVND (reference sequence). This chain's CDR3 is CASSARLISYNEQFF. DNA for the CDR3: TGTGCCAGTAGTGCTAGATTAATCTCCTACAATGAGCAGTTCTTC.

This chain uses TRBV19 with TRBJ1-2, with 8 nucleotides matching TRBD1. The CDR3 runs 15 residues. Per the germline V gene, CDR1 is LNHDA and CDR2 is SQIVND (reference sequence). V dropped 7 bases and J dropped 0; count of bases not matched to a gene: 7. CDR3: CASNLDRAANYGYTF. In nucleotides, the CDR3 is TGTGCCAGTAACCTGGACAGGGCAGCTAACTATGGCTACACCTTC.